The text below deals with one T cell receptor beta chain. This CDR3 comprises 13 residues. V trimming: 6 bases; J trimming: 2 bases; junction bases outside the gene matches: 4. Germline CDR1 reads MNHEY; CDR2 reads SVGAGI. These data are taken from a study of blood T cell repertoires in COVID-19. Study-level background: From T cells, B-cell-depleted T cells, or PBMCs came the material, which was cDNA or gDNA.

Methods used by the authors: From reference gene primer amplification, estimates of nucleated cell counts were derived. Here immunoSEQ multiplex PCR was the method, and the copy in TCRdb shows in-frame clones only, minus some. V, J and clone size are those of that table, while D and trimming were read from the DNA. The data show approximately 350,000 clones, 75% to 90% seen once. The rearrangement links TRBV6-5 to TRBJ2-7; 7 bases match TRBD1. The clonotype was recovered from a woman aged 60-75 years with COVID-19, enrolled during active disease. The sequencing sample was made of peripheral blood. The CDR3 spells CASRFTGAYEQYF. CDR3 in DNA: TGTGCCAGCAGATTTACAGGGGCCTACGAGCAGTACTTC.